This TCR beta chain came from a study of PD-L1 blockade in urothelial cancer. About the research overall: In the patient group, about 85% of the roughly 29 were males with bladder-origin urothelial cancer. The study recovered a median of around 150,000 T cells per blood sample.

Repertoires were generated with immunoSEQ multiplex PCR, while TCRdb's copy carries only in-frame clones and drops some. The sample has about 95,000 clones, around 90% seen once; the top ten hold around 1.5%. The time point is: pretreatment peripheral blood. The CDR3 has 16 amino acids. V was clipped by 2 bases and J by 0 bases, with 11 bases between them. Germline V gene sequence: CDR1 SGHDN, CDR2 FVKESK. The chain carries TRBV14 and TRBJ2-1; D might be TRBD1 (5 bases). Sequencing was performed on PBMCs, taken around atezolizumab (anti-PD-L1) treatment. This sequence was found in a man in his sixties with urothelial cancer. The CDR3 DNA follows: TGTGCCAGCAGCCAACTAGGGGCTAGCTCCTACAATGAGCAGTTCTTC. It translates to CASSQLGASSYNEQFF. Using reference TRBV14 and TRBJ2-1 for the parts outside the CDR3, the full variable domain is EAGVTQFPSHSVIEKGQTVTLRCDPISGHDNLYWYRRVMGKEIKFLLHFVKESKQDESGMPNNRFLAERTGGTYSTLKVQPAELEDSGVYFCASSQLGASSYNEQFFGPGTRLTVL.